This TCR beta chain was identified during a study of response to subunit inactivated influenza vaccine. The study's findings and limits: Authors suggested seasonal influenza vaccinations each recruit few new T cells.

The CDR3 is 14 residues long. The germline gives CDR1 SGHRS, CDR2 YFSETQ. Trimming left V 1 base short and J 9 bases short, with 13 bases between. In TCRdb, the RT-PCR reads were re-called with MiXCR into one record per CDR3 protein. The sample gives fewer than 800,000 distinct CDR3 sequences, about 15% of which show up once; 9.5% to 13% is in the top ten. Details on this clonotype: The antigen remains unidentified.

The gene calls are TRBV5-1 and TRBJ2-2; D is possibly TRBD1 (6 bases). The source is a man aged 45-65 years who received an inactivated influenza vaccine. The sample in question was PBMCs from blood, obtained approximately 12 days after vaccination. CDR3 sequence reads: CASSLRTDHRELFF. In nucleotides, the CDR3 is TGCGCCAGCAGCTTGCGGACAGACCACCGGGAGCTGTTTTTT.